This T cell receptor beta chain was recorded in a study of memory CD4+ T cells and cytomegalovirus serostatus. Study in general: This sample comes from healthy Belgian adults, fewer than ten CMV seropositive, about 23 seronegative. Study conclusions and caveats: Median bootstrapped AUC for CMV status was just over 0.94 originally, about 0.9 US-trained.

Trimming left V 6 bases short and J 0 bases short, with 11 bases between. CDR1 and CDR2 (germline): MNHNS, SASEGT. This CDR3 spans 15 amino acids. About this clone: The target antigen is unknown.

Single viable CD3+CD4+CD8-CD45RO+ cells were sorted as the memory CD4+ T cells. CD4+ T cells were isolated by positive magnetic selection. The assay was immunoSEQ multiplex PCR, and TCRdb's table has in-frame clones only and misses some. The sample yields 50,000 or so clones, around 80% seen once. The rearrangement joins TRBV6-1 to TRBJ1-4, with D uncertain. Sequences were obtained from memory CD4+ T cells from blood. The receptor's source is an adult in good health and CMV-seronegative. The CDR3 DNA sequence: TGTGCCAGCAGGGCCGGGCAGTCAACTAATGAAAAACTGTTTTTT. Protein product: CASRAGQSTNEKLFF.